The rows below give T cell receptor beta chains drawn from one sample of a study of blood T cells in healthy people across ages. TCRdb independently ran MiXCR on the 5' RACE reads; one entry per CDR3 protein. The table shows over a million distinct CDR3 sequences, with around 39% occurring only once. Sequencing was performed on blood. The receptors were sampled from a young woman in good health. CDR3s include the opening cysteine and the closing phenylalanine or tryptophan. D genes are given only for firm matches. The size entry is marked missing in some rows and otherwise reads once, few, many or a size class.

V: TRBV20-1; size: .; D: TRBD2; J: TRBJ2-7; CDR3: CSARESGSRGEQYF; DNA: TGCAGTGCTAGAGAGAGCGGGAGCCGAGGCGAGCAGTACTTC
V: TRBV10-1; size: few; D: TRBD2; J: TRBJ2-1; CDR3: CASSVSRGGGEDNEQFF; DNA: TGCGCCAGCAGTGTGTCGCGGGGGGGCGGAGAAGACAATGAGCAGTTCTTC
V: TRBV15; size: .; D: .; J: TRBJ2-5; CDR3: CATSRDRLTPRETQYF; DNA: TGTGCCACCAGCAGAGATCGTCTCACCCCTCGGGAGACCCAGTACTTC
V: TRBV12-3/TRBV12-4; size: .; D: .; J: TRBJ2-2; CDR3: CASSPSRGTGELFF; DNA: TGTGCCAGCAGTCCCAGTAGGGGCACCGGGGAGCTGTTTTTT
V: TRBV2; size: .; D: .; J: TRBJ2-1; CDR3: CASSEGGNFYNEQFF; DNA: TGTGCCAGCAGTGAAGGCGGGAACTTCTACAATGAGCAGTTCTTC
V: TRBV25-1; size: few; D: .; J: TRBJ2-7; CDR3: CASSEFEGYEQYF; DNA: TGTGCCAGCAGTGAATTCGAGGGGTACGAGCAGTACTTC
V: TRBV12-3/TRBV12-4; size: .; D: TRBD2; J: TRBJ2-3; CDR3: CASSLPLAGRADTQYF; DNA: TGTGCCAGCAGTTTACCGCTAGCGGGGAGAGCAGATACGCAGTATTTT
V: TRBV4-1; size: .; D: TRBD2; J: TRBJ2-5; CDR3: CANSQDGVAGGPQTQYF; DNA: TGCGCCAACAGCCAAGACGGAGTAGCGGGAGGGCCGCAGACCCAGTACTTC
V: TRBV9; size: .; D: .; J: TRBJ1-1; CDR3: CASSLRGWEDTEAFF; DNA: TGTGCCAGCAGCTTGCGGGGGTGGGAGGACACTGAAGCTTTCTTT
V: TRBV29-1; size: few; D: .; J: TRBJ2-7; CDR3: CSVDVPRGTYNEQYF; DNA: TGCAGCGTTGATGTACCCCGAGGCACCTACAATGAGCAGTACTTC
V: TRBV28; size: few; D: .; J: TRBJ1-2; CDR3: CASTLHTDRNYGYTF; DNA: TGTGCCAGCACTCTACACACGGACAGAAACTATGGCTACACCTTC
V: TRBV5-1; size: .; D: TRBD1; J: TRBJ2-1; CDR3: CASSWRGQGIETQFF; DNA: TGCGCCAGCAGCTGGAGAGGACAGGGTATAGAGACCCAGTTCTTC
V: TRBV27; size: .; D: .; J: TRBJ2-7; CDR3: CASSLSPLGDYEQYF; DNA: TGTGCCAGCAGTTTATCCCCCTTGGGCGACTACGAGCAGTACTTC
V: TRBV2; size: .; D: TRBD1; J: TRBJ2-1; CDR3: CASDREDEQFF; DNA: TGTGCCAGTGACAGGGAAGATGAGCAGTTCTTC
V: TRBV11-2; size: .; D: TRBD2; J: TRBJ2-3; CDR3: CASSLDRNSGSRTDAQYF; DNA: TGTGCCAGCAGCTTAGATCGGAACAGCGGGAGCCGCACAGATGCGCAGTATTTT
V: TRBV10-3; size: few; D: .; J: TRBJ2-2; CDR3: CAISDGTGGTGELFF; DNA: TGTGCCATCAGTGATGGGACCGGGGGAACCGGGGAGCTGTTTTTT
V: TRBV20-1; size: once; D: TRBD1; J: TRBJ2-7; CDR3: CSARKGGTGAYEQYF; DNA: TGCAGTGCCAGAAAGGGCGGGACAGGGGCCTACGAGCAGTACTTC
V: TRBV6-1; size: few; D: TRBD2; J: TRBJ2-1; CDR3: CATTSGGLADNEQFF; DNA: TGTGCCACCACTTCAGGGGGACTAGCGGACAATGAGCAGTTCTTC
V: TRBV6-5; size: .; D: .; J: TRBJ2-1; CDR3: CASSSSGSGAYNEQFF; DNA: TGTGCCAGCAGTTCCTCGGGGTCGGGGGCCTACAATGAGCAGTTCTTC
V: TRBV7-9; size: .; D: .; J: TRBJ2-7; CDR3: CASSARGPSYEQYF; DNA: TGTGCCAGCAGCGCCCGGGGTCCCTCCTACGAGCAGTACTTC
V: TRBV7-2; size: .; D: .; J: TRBJ1-2; CDR3: CASSLGVSSSGYTF; DNA: TGTGCCAGCAGCTTAGGGGTCTCGAGCTCTGGCTACACCTTC
V: TRBV27; size: few; D: .; J: TRBJ2-4; CDR3: CASSPSSKGIQYF; DNA: TGTGCCAGCAGCCCTTCTAGTAAGGGCATTCAGTACTTC